The 32 T cell receptor beta chains presented below share a single source sample, sequenced in a study of blood T cell repertoires in COVID-19. Sequenced by immunoSEQ multiplex PCR; TCRdb stores in-frame clones only, minus some. This sample yields 140,000 to 150,000 clones, of which 85% are seen a single time; nearly 3% belongs to the top ten. The sequenced sample was peripheral blood. The receptors originated from a woman between 40 and 55 years old with active or convalescent COVID-19.

J is TRBJ1-5 and V is TRBV23-1; 9 positions agree with TRBD1. TRBV23-1 has ORF status, its function being uncertain. This CDR3 region has 15 residues. V was clipped by 4 bases and J by 7 bases; unmatched bases: 8. The CDR3 sequence is CASSPGTGREQPQHF. The DNA for the CDR3 is TGCGCCAGCAGTCCAGGGACAGGGAGGGAACAGCCCCAGCATTTT.

The V and J genes are TRBV3-1 (or the pseudogene TRBV3-2) and TRBJ1-2; D possibly corresponds to TRBD1 (6 bases). Germline V gives CDR1 LGHDT, CDR2 YNNKEL (reference sequence). V was cut by 4 bases and J by 8 bases, with 11 bases left in between. The CDR3 is 12 amino acids. CDR3 in amino acids: CASSPNRVGYTF. The DNA of the CDR3 is TGTGCCAGCAGCCCAAACAGGGTAGGCTACACCTTC.

The rearrangement joins TRBV7-9 to TRBJ1-3; the D gene is possibly TRBD1 (6 bases). The CDR3 runs 13 residues. Between the trimmed V and J ends, which lost 5 bases and 4 bases, there was a span of 9 bases. Germline assignment: CDR1 SEHNR and CDR2 FQNEAQ (reference sequence). CDR3 loop: CASSPQGGNTIYF. The DNA of the CDR3 is TGTGCCAGCAGCCCCCAGGGGGGAAACACCATATATTTT.

The V call is TRBV18, the J call TRBJ1-3; D uncertain. From germline, CDR1 is KGHSH and CDR2 LQKENI. Trimming cost V 3 bases and J 9 bases, with 15 bases left between them. The CDR3 has 14 residues. CDR3 DNA: TGTGCCAGCTCACCGCCGGACGGAGGAGGCACCATATATTTT. This sequence encodes CASSPPDGGGTIYF.

The chain is built from TRBV3-1 (or the pseudogene TRBV3-2) and TRBJ2-2; D ambiguous. The CDR3 has 15 amino acids. V dropped 8 bases and J dropped 6 bases, with 19 bases sitting between them. Per germline, CDR1 LGHDT and CDR2 YNNKEL (reference sequence). CDR3 DNA: TGTGCCAGCCGACCACAAAGAGGCGGCGCCGGGGAGCTGTTTTTT. Translated, it gives CASRPQRGGAGELFF.

As regards this clone: A read error may produce the germline difference seen at one junction end. The rearrangement joins TRBV19 to TRBJ2-7, with 7 bases identical to TRBD1. Germline V gene lookup returns CDR1 LNHDA and CDR2 SQIVND (reference sequence). The CDR3 is made up of 15 amino acids. The CDR3 DNA follows: TGTGCCAGTAGTACCCGACAGGGAGAGCCCTACGGGCAGTACTTC. Residues: CASSTRQGEPYGQYF.

This rearrangement joins TRBV6-2 or TRBV6-3 to TRBJ1-1, with 7 bases that match TRBD1. The CDR3 spans 14 residues. With 0 bases clipped from V and 5 bases from J, the junction kept 3 bases outside the gene matches. Looked up from germline, CDR1 is MNHEY and CDR2 is SVGEGT. Here the CDR3 reads CASSYSLTGTEAFF. Here the CDR3 DNA reads TGTGCCAGCAGTTACTCGTTGACAGGGACTGAAGCTTTCTTT.

This clone was counted a few times. The rearrangement joins TRBV4-3 to TRBJ2-7, with D maybe TRBD1 (6 bases). Between the trimmed V and J ends, which lost 0 bases and 2 bases, there was a span of 14 bases. Germline V lookup: CDR1 LGHNA, CDR2 YSLEER. The CDR3 totals 16 residues. CDR3 in amino acids: CASSQDLWDTAYEQYF. In DNA form, the CDR3 reads TGCGCCAGCAGCCAAGATCTGTGGGACACAGCCTACGAGCAGTACTTC.

V usage is TRBV9 and J usage is TRBJ1-5; perhaps TRBD1 as D (6 bases). CDR3 length: 16 amino acids. Trimming removed 0 bases at V and 6 bases at J, with 16 bases between. Germline lookup yields CDR1 SGDLS and CDR2 YYNGEE. CDR3 in amino acids: CASSVDSGGVSQPQHF. CDR3 nucleotides: TGTGCCAGCAGCGTAGATTCGGGGGGCGTCAGTCAGCCCCAGCATTTT.

J is TRBJ1-2 and V is TRBV11-3; perhaps TRBD1 as D (6 bases). CDR3 length: 14 amino acids. Looked up from germline, CDR1 is SGHNT and CDR2 is YENEEA. Deletions cut 0 bases from V and 4 bases from J, with 9 bases between. The CDR3 DNA reads as TGTGCCAGCAGCTTAGATCGGGGGGCCTATGGCTACACCTTC. Translation gives CASSLDRGAYGYTF.

J is TRBJ1-5 and V is TRBV10-3; D may be TRBD1 (6 bases). V was trimmed by 7 bases and J by 0 bases, leaving 7 bases between them. CDR1 and CDR2 from the germline V gene are ENHRY and SYGVKD. The CDR3 runs 13 residues. The CDR3 protein is CAITGDSNQPQHF. The CDR3 nucleotides are TGTGCCATCACAGGGGATAGCAATCAGCCCCAGCATTTT.

This chain uses TRBV7-9 with TRBJ2-7; 7 positions agree with TRBD1. The trim removed 1 base at V and 7 bases at J, leaving 7 bases unmatched. CDR1 is SEHNR, CDR2 FQNEAQ, per germline (reference sequence). This CDR3 comprises 14 residues. For the CDR3, the DNA is TGTGCCAGCAGCTTAGGGACAGGCGGAGAAGAGCAGTACTTC. Its translation: CASSLGTGGEEQYF.

The genes are TRBV18 and TRBJ1-1; a possible D gene is TRBD1 (5 bases). The germline gives CDR1 KGHSH, CDR2 LQKENI. V was pared by 0 bases and J by 4 bases, with 12 bases between. The CDR3 contains 15 residues. The CDR3 DNA reads TGTGCCAGCTCACCACCGGAGGGGATCGGCACTGAAGCTTTCTTT. Its protein is CASSPPEGIGTEAFF.

The V call is TRBV19, the J call TRBJ2-7, with TRBD2 as a possible D gene (7 bases). From germline, CDR1 is LNHDA and CDR2 SQIVND (reference sequence). V lost 3 bases and J 4 bases, leaving 16 bases between the germline ends. The length of the CDR3 is 15 residues. Written as DNA, the CDR3 is TGTGCCAGTAGTATGGGGGGGACATTCCCGTACGAGCAGTACTTC. It encodes CASSMGGTFPYEQYF.

This rearrangement joins TRBV15 to TRBJ2-7, with TRBD1 matching over 8 bases. Germline-derived CDR1 and CDR2 are LNHNV and YYDKDF (reference sequence). The length of the CDR3 is 14 residues. With 9 bases clipped from V and 3 bases from J, the junction kept 10 bases outside the gene matches. The DNA for the CDR3 is TGTGCCACTACTCCGACAGGGGCTAACTACGAGCAGTACTTC. Translated, it gives CATTPTGANYEQYF.

The chain joins TRBV24-1 to TRBJ2-7, with 8 bases fitting TRBD1. Losses at the gene ends were 3 bases for V and 3 bases for J; bases not matched to a gene: 6. Germline V lookup: CDR1 KGHDR, CDR2 SFDVKD. CDR3 length equals 15 residues. In DNA, the CDR3 is TGTGCCACCAGTGATCCCGGGACAGGAGACTACGAGCAGTACTTC. This codes for CATSDPGTGDYEQYF.

On this clone: A read error may account for a junction end that differs from germline. For the CDR3, the DNA is TGTGCCACCAGTAACGGACAAGACTACTATGGCTACACCTTC. Translation gives CATSNGQDYYGYTF. The V gene is TRBV6-5, the J gene TRBJ1-2; a possible D gene is TRBD1 (5 bases). CDR1 MNHEY and CDR2 SVGAGI come from the germline V gene. CDR3 size: 14 residues.

A note on this clone: Additional DNA sequences in this sample encode the identical CDR3. The chain is built from TRBV27 and TRBJ1-5; D ambiguous. V lost 3 bases and J lost 4, with 7 bases in between. The CDR3 spans 13 residues. Germline CDR1 MNHEY, CDR2 SMNVEV (reference sequence). CDR3 DNA sequence: TGTGCCAGCAGTTTTCGGGGAAATCAGCCCCAGCATTTT. It is translated as CASSFRGNQPQHF.

V usage is TRBV29-1 and J usage is TRBJ1-1, with D tentatively TRBD1 (5 bases). CDR1 and CDR2 from the germline V gene are SQVTM and ANQGSEA. The V gene lost 4 bases and the J gene lost 5 bases, with 11 bases spanning the gap. The CDR3 length is 12 residues. The CDR3 sequence is CSVGGGGTEAFF. CDR3 bases: TGCAGCGTTGGCGGGGGAGGTACTGAAGCTTTCTTT. The whole variable domain, remainder taken from reference TRBV29-1 and TRBJ1-1, is SAVISQKPSRDICQRGTSLTIQCQVDSQVTMMFWYRQQPGQSLTLIATANQGSEATYESGFVIDKFPISRPNLTFSTLTVSNMSPEDSSIYLCSVGGGGTEAFFGQGTRLTVV.

The chain recombines TRBV5-1 with TRBJ2-2; 7 bases line up with TRBD1. V shed 3 bases and J 4 bases; nucleotides not matched to a gene: 6. The CDR3 covers 15 residues. CDR1 SGHRS and CDR2 YFSETQ come from the germline V gene. As DNA, the CDR3 is TGCGCCAGCAGCTCTACGACAGGGCCCACCGGGGAGCTGTTTTTT. Protein product: CASSSTTGPTGELFF.

This chain uses TRBV19 with TRBJ1-5; D is uncertain. This CDR3 has 16 amino acids. V was shortened by 4 bases and J by 0 bases, with 13 bases between the two germline ends. Germline loops: CDR1 LNHDA, CDR2 SQIVND (reference sequence). CDR3 sequence (DNA): TGTGCCAGTAGTAAGTGGCAGACTTATAGCAATCAGCCCCAGCATTTT. Protein product: CASSKWQTYSNQPQHF.

The J gene is TRBJ2-7, the V gene TRBV15; TRBD2 agrees at 16 bases. The germline V gene has CDR1 LNHNV and CDR2 YYDKDF (reference sequence). This CDR3 spans 21 amino acids. Unmatched junction bases numbered 14, after V lost 3 bases and J lost 0 bases. Here the CDR3 DNA reads TGTGCCACCAGCAGGGAGCCCGGGACTAGCGGGGGGGCATGGCGCTCCTACGAGCAGTACTTC. It yields the protein CATSREPGTSGGAWRSYEQYF.

This chain connects TRBV7-5 to TRBJ1-5; TRBD1 was called by the table and not checked on the DNA. TRBV7-5 has pseudogene status. The CDR3 sequence is 18 residues long. The CDR3 here is CARSRRQGWGGVNQPQHF. The CDR3 DNA follows: TGTGCCAGAAGCCGTAGACAGGGGTGGGGAGGGGTCAATCAGCCCCAGCATTTT.

The chain links TRBV2 to TRBJ2-1; maybe TRBD2 (6 bases). The CDR3 contains 16 residues. V shed 4 bases and J shed 1 base, with 14 bases lying between them. CDR1 is SNHLY, CDR2 FYNNEI, per germline. CDR3 DNA sequence: TGTGCCAGCAGTGCCACAGCGCGGGGATCCTACAATGAGCAGTTCTTC. It specifies CASSATARGSYNEQFF.

V gene TRBV6-5 combines with J gene TRBJ2-5; perhaps TRBD2 as D (6 bases). This CDR3 comprises 14 residues. V was pared by 0 bases and J by 4 bases, with 9 bases between. Per the germline V gene, CDR1 is MNHEY and CDR2 is SVGAGI. CDR3 residues: CASSYSEGRETQYF. The CDR3 DNA reads TGTGCCAGCAGTTACTCGGAGGGGAGAGAGACCCAGTACTTC.

V and J are TRBV5-6 and TRBJ1-2; 7 bases align to TRBD1. V trimming: 5 bases; J trimming: 1 base; junction bases outside the gene matches: 8. Germline values: CDR1 SGHDT, CDR2 YYEEEE. The CDR3 is 15 amino acids. The CDR3 protein is CASRGRDRVNYGYTF. DNA for the CDR3: TGTGCCAGCAGAGGACGTGACAGGGTTAACTATGGCTACACCTTC.

The rearrangement uses TRBV28 and TRBJ2-7, with D tentatively TRBD2 (6 bases). V was clipped by 6 bases and J by 0 bases, with 12 bases between them. The CDR3 consists of 14 residues. Germline V lookup: CDR1 MDHEN, CDR2 SYDVKM. In nucleotides, the CDR3 is TGTGCCAGCAGCCTTAGCGGTGGCTCCTACGAGCAGTACTTC. Its translation is CASSLSGGSYEQYF.

The chain is built from TRBV5-1 and TRBJ1-1, with 7 positions matching TRBD1. Germline loops: CDR1 SGHRS, CDR2 YFSETQ. The CDR3 is made up of 15 amino acids. V dropped 0 bases and J dropped 4; count of bases not matched to a gene: 6. The CDR3 loop is CASSLDRGRITEAFF. The CDR3 coding sequence is TGCGCCAGCAGCTTGGATAGGGGGCGAATCACTGAAGCTTTCTTT.

To note about this clone: At one end, the junction sequence differs from germline, possibly due to a read error. The V gene is TRBV6-1, the J gene TRBJ1-1; TRBD1 matches at 7 bases. Per germline, CDR1 MNHNS and CDR2 SASEGT. This CDR3 has 14 residues. CDR3 sequence: CASREDRAYTEAFF. CDR3 coding DNA: TGTGCCAGCAGGGAAGACAGGGCTTACACTGAAGCTTTCTTT.

This clone has just one count. This chain's CDR3 is CSASSATGSQPQHF. CDR3 DNA: TGCAGTGCTAGTAGCGCCACGGGGTCCCAGCCCCAGCATTTT. V usage is TRBV20-1 and J usage is TRBJ1-5; D remains unclear. Trimming took 3 bases from V and 7 from J, leaving 16 bases between them. Per germline, CDR1 DFQATT and CDR2 SNEGSKA (reference sequence). This CDR3 contains 14 residues.

The chain uses TRBV19 and TRBJ1-1; TRBD1 matches 9 bases. Germline V gene sequence: CDR1 LNHDA, CDR2 SQIVND (reference sequence). The V and J ends lost 5 bases and 6 bases, in that order; junction bases with no gene match: 4. The CDR3 covers 13 residues. CDR3 coding DNA: TGTGCCAGTAGTGCCCGACAGGGGGCTGAAGCTTTCTTT. This translates into CASSARQGAEAFF. Using reference TRBV19 and TRBJ1-1 for the parts outside the CDR3, the full variable domain is DGGITQSPKYLFRKEGQNVTLSCEQNLNHDAMYWYRQDPGQGLRLIYYSQIVNDFQKGDIAEGYSVSREKKESFPLTVTSAQKNPTAFYLCASSARQGAEAFFGQGTRLTVV.

DNA of the CDR3: TGTGCCAGCTCACCCTACCCGGAGAAAACTGAAGCTTTCTTT. Encoded protein: CASSPYPEKTEAFF. V is TRBV18 and J is TRBJ1-1; no reliable D call. From germline, CDR1 is KGHSH and CDR2 LQKENI. The V end lost 3 bases, the J end lost 5 bases, and 13 bases lay between the germline ends. The CDR3 sequence is 14 residues long.